This T cell receptor (beta chain) appears in the sequencing data of a study of T-cell memory formation after mild COVID-19. The study's findings and limits: CD4/CD8 balance held among clones contracting day 15 to 85, and later expanders leaned CD4+.

As to this clonotype: Its antigen is undetermined.

MiXCR, run by TCRdb on the 5' RACE reads, gives a single entry per CDR3 protein. The sample includes 85,000 to 130,000 distinct CDR3 sequences, around 10% of them seen just once. The clonotype was recovered from a man between 18 and 35 years old who had mild COVID-19 (a few samples of this study predate the infection). Cell type and time point are not known. Sequences were obtained from PBMCs or a T cell subset sorted from them (not recorded which).

The CDR3, as DNA: TGCGCCAGCAGCCAAGTTGGGGGGGCGGGCTACAATGAGCAGTTCTTC. Translation: CASSQVGGAGYNEQFF. The chain has TRBV4-1 and TRBJ2-1; maybe TRBD2 (7 bases). CDR3 length: 16 amino acids. V dropped 1 base and J dropped 3 bases, with 13 bases sitting between them. Germline V CDR1 and CDR2: MGHRA, YSYEKL.